This TCR beta chain was documented in a study of long-term antiretroviral therapy in people with HIV. CDR3 length: 13 residues. The V and J ends lost 6 bases and 1 base respectively, with 8 bases between them. Germline CDR1 is MNHNS and CDR2 is SASEGT. The immunoSEQ assay was v3.0, run at survey level. TCRdb's copy holds only in-frame clones and misses some; the assay was immunoSEQ multiplex PCR. There are about 17,000 clones in the sample; roughly 72% occur only once, and about 15% lies in the top ten. V gene TRBV6-1 combines with J gene TRBJ2-3; no firm D call. This TCR came from a woman aged 45-59 years with HIV. The input for sequencing was unsorted PBMCs, taken around 2.4 years before starting antiretroviral therapy. The CDR3 spells CASSQAGTDTQYF. CDR3 nucleotide sequence: TGTGCCAGCAGCCAGGCAGGCACAGATACGCAGTATTTT.